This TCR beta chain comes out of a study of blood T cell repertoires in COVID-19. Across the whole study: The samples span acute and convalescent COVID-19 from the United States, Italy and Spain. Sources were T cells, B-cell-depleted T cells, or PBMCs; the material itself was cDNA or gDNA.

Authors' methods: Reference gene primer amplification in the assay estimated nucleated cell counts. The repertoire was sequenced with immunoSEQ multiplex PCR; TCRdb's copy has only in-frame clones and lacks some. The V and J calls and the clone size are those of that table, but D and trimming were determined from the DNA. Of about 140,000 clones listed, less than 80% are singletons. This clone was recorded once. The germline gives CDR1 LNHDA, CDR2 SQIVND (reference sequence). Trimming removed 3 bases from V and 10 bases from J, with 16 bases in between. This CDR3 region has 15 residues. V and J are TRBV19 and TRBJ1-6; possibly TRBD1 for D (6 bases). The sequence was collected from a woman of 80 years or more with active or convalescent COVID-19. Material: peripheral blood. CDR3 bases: TGTGCCAGTAGTATGGGGCGGCAGGGGAAATCACCCCTCCACTTT. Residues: CASSMGRQGKSPLHF. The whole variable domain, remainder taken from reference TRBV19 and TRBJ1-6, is DGGITQSPKYLFRKEGQNVTLSCEQNLNHDAMYWYRQDPGQGLRLIYYSQIVNDFQKGDIAEGYSVSREKKESFPLTVTSAQKNPTAFYLCASSMGRQGKSPLHFGNGTRLTVT.